This TCR beta chain was sequenced in a study of T cell responses to AZD1222 COVID-19 vaccine. Broader study findings: Among spike-specific TCRs, nearly half reportedly target unmutated variant regions. Spike-specific TCR breadth rose after two AZD1222 doses, and depth rose as well. Just a handful of AZD1222 recipients tested seropositive at baseline.

Assay: immunoSEQ multiplex PCR; the TCRdb copy retains only in-frame clones and omits some. The sample has about 120,000 clones, around nine tenths seen once. The CDR3 length is 16 residues. From germline, CDR1 is SGDLS and CDR2 YYNGEE. The V gene end was trimmed by 3 bases and the J gene end by 5 bases; junction bases not matched to a gene: 9. Note on this clone: Its antigen remains unidentified.

This receptor was identified in an adult in good health. V usage is TRBV9 and J usage is TRBJ2-5, with 11 bases matching TRBD1. The specimen was peripheral blood, collected on day 0 of AZD1222 vaccination. The CDR3 sequence: CASSGTGGAPSETQYF. The DNA for the CDR3 is TGTGCCAGCAGCGGGACAGGGGGCGCACCGTCTGAGACCCAGTACTTC.